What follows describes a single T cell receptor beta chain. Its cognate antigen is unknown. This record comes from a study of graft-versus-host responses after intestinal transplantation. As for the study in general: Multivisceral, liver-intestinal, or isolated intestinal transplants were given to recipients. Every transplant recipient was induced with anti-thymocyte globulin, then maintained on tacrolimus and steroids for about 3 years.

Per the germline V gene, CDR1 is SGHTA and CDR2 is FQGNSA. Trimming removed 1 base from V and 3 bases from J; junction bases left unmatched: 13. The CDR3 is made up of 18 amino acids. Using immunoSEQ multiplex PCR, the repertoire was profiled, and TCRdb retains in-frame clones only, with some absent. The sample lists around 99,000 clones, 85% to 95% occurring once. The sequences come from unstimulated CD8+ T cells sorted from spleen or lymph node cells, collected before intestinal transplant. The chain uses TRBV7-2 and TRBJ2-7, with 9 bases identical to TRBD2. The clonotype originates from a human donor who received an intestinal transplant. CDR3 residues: CASSLVSRGGGAIYEQYF. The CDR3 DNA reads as TGTGCCAGCAGCTTAGTGTCTCGTGGCGGGGGGGCGATCTACGAGCAGTACTTC.